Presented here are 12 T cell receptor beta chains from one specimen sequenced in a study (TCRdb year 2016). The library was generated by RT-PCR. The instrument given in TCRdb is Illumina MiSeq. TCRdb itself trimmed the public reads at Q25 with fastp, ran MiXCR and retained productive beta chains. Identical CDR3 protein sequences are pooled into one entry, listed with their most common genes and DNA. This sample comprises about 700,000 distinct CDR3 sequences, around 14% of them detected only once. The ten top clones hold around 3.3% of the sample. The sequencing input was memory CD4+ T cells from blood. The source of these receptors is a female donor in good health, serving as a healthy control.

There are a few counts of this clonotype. The CDR3 DNA follows: TGTGCCAGCAGCCCACCAGAACAGGTTGCTACCGACGAGCAGTACTTC. This gives the protein CASSPPEQVATDEQYF. The genes are TRBV5-4 and TRBJ2-7, with TRBD1 as a possible D gene (5 bases). The length of the CDR3 is 16 residues. Per the germline V gene, CDR1 is SGHNT and CDR2 is YYREEE (reference sequence). Trimming shortened V by 4 bases and J by 5 bases, and 22 bases separated the two germline ends.

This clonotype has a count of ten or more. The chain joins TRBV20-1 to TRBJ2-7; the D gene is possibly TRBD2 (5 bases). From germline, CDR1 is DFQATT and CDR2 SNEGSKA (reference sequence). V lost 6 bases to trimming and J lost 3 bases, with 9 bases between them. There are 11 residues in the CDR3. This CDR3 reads CSAKGVYEQYF. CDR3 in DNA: TGCAGTGCCAAGGGAGTCTACGAGCAGTACTTC.

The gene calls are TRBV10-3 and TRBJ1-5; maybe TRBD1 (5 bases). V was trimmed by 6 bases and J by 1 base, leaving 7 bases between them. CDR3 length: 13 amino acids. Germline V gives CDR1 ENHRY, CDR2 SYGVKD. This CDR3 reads CAIRGESNQPQHF. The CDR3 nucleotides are TGTGCCATCAGAGGGGAGAGCAATCAGCCCCAGCATTTT.

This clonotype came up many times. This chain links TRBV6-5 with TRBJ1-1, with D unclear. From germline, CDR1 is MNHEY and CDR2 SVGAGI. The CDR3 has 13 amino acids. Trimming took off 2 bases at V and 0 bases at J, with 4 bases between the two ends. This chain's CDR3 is CASSYRVNTEAFF. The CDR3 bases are TGTGCCAGCAGTTACCGGGTGAACACTGAAGCTTTCTTT.

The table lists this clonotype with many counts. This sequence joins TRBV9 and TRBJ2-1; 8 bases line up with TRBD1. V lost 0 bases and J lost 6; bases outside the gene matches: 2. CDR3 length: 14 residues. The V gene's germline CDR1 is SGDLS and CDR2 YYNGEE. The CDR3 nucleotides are TGTGCCAGCAGCGTAGGGACAGGGTCCAATGAGCAGTTCTTC. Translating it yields CASSVGTGSNEQFF.

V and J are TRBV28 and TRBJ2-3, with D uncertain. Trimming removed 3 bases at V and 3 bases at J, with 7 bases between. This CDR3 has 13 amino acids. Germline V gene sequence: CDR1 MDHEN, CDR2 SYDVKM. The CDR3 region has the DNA TGTGCCAGCAGTTTCCCCACGACAGATACGCAGTATTTT. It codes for CASSFPTTDTQYF.

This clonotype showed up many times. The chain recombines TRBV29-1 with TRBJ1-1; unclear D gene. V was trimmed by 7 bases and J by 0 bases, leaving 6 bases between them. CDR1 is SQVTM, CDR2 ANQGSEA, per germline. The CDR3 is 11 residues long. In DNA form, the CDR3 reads TGCAGCGCGGATCTGAACACTGAAGCTTTCTTT. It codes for CSADLNTEAFF.

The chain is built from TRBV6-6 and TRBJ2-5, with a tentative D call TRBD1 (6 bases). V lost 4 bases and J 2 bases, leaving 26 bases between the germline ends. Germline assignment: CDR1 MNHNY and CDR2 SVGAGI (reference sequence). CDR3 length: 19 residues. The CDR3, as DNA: TGTGCCAGCAGTTTCCACGAGACTGGACAGCTGGTACGACAAGAGACCCAGTACTTC. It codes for CASSFHETGQLVRQETQYF.

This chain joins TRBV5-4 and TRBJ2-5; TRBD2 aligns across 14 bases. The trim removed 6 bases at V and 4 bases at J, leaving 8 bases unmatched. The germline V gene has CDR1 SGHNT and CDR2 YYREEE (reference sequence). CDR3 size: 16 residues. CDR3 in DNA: TGTGCCAGCACCCCCGGACTAGCGGGAGGAGCAGAGACCCAGTACTTC. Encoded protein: CASTPGLAGGAETQYF.

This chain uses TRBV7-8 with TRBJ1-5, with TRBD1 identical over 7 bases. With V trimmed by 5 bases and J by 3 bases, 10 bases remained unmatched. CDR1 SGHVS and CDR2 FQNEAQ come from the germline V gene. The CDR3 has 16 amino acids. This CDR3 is CASSQTGTVTNQPQHF. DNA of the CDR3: TGTGCCAGCAGCCAAACCGGGACAGTGACCAATCAGCCCCAGCATTTT.

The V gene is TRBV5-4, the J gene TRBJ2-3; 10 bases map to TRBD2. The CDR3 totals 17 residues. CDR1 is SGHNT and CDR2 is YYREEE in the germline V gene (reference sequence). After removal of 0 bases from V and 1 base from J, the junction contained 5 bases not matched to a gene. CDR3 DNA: TGTGCCAGCAGCTTGGGGACTAGCGGAGGGCGCACAGATACGCAGTATTTT. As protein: CASSLGTSGGRTDTQYF.

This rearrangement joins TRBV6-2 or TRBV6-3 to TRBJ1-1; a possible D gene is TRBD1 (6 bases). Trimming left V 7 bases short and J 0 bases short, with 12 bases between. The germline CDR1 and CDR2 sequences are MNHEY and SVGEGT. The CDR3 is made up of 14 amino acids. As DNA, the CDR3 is TGTGCCAGCATTAACAGGGAGATGAACACTGAAGCTTTCTTT. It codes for CASINREMNTEAFF.